These 21 T cell receptor beta chains came from one sample sequenced in a study of vaccination effects on CD4 cells after COVID-19. Their target antigens are unknown. Following 10 days of culture, CD4+ T cells were isolated. Some clones are missing from TCRdb's copy, which holds only in-frame ones; the method was immunoSEQ multiplex PCR. The repertoire holds roughly 36,000 clones, with approximately 72% as singletons. Here the sequenced sample was CD4+ T cells from PBMCs cultured without peptide, taken before COVID-19 vaccination. All receptors derive from a human donor who received a COVID-19 vaccine.

This clone was found a few times. The J gene is TRBJ2-2, the V gene TRBV6-6; D gene ambiguous. The CDR3 runs to 15 residues. V shed 5 bases and J shed 1 base, with 11 bases lying between them. In germline, CDR1 is MNHNY, CDR2 SVGAGI (reference sequence). In DNA form, the CDR3 reads TGTGCCAGCAGTAGGATCGGCGGGAACACCGGGGAGCTGTTTTTT. Its protein product is CASSRIGGNTGELFF.

The chain has TRBV25-1 and TRBJ1-6; D not certain. This CDR3 has 16 residues. The V end was cut by 7 bases, the J end by 7 bases, with 20 bases between. Germline assignment: CDR1 MGHDK and CDR2 SYGVNS. In DNA form, the CDR3 reads TGTGCCAGCACCCCACCCGTCAGGCTGAAGAATTCACCCCTCCACTTT. It yields the protein CASTPPVRLKNSPLHF. Looking up the rest from reference TRBV25-1 and TRBJ1-6 gives the full variable domain: EADIYQTPRYLVIGTGKKITLECSQTMGHDKMYWYQQDPGMELHLIHYSYGVNSTEKGDLSSESTVSRIRTEHFPLTLESARPSHTSQYLCASTPPVRLKNSPLHFGNGTRLTVT.

The chain combines TRBV2 with TRBJ1-6; 9 bases line up with TRBD1. The germline CDR1 and CDR2 sequences are SNHLY and FYNNEI. This CDR3 has 14 residues. V trimming: 6 bases; J trimming: 5 bases; junction bases outside the gene matches: 2. The CDR3 loop reads CASRYRGHNSPLHF. The CDR3 bases are TGTGCCAGCAGGTACAGGGGGCATAATTCACCCCTCCACTTT.

The V gene is TRBV7-9, the J gene TRBJ2-2, with 9 bases fitting TRBD2. The V gene end was trimmed by 7 bases and the J gene end by 2 bases; junction bases not matched to a gene: 8. The CDR3 spans 16 residues. CDR1 and CDR2 from the germline V gene are SEHNR and FQNEAQ (reference sequence). Written as DNA, the CDR3 is TGTGCCAGCAACCAGCGGGGGGCCCTTAACACCGGGGAGCTGTTTTTT. Translating it yields CASNQRGALNTGELFF. The full variable domain, completed using reference TRBV7-9 and TRBJ2-2, is DTGVSQNPRHKITKRGQNVTFRCDPISEHNRLYWYRQTLGQGPEFLTYFQNEAQLEKSRLLSDRFSAERPKGSFSTLEIQRTEQGDSAMYLCASNQRGALNTGELFFGEGSRLTVL.

This clone occurred a few times. Here the CDR3 DNA reads TGTGCCAGCAGCTTAGAGCGGGGGGAAAATAATTCACCCCTCCACTTT. It specifies CASSLERGENNSPLHF. The rearrangement joins TRBV7-2 to TRBJ1-6; D perhaps matches TRBD1 (5 bases). Germline V lookup: CDR1 SGHTA, CDR2 FQGNSA. The V gene lost 1 base and the J gene lost 5 bases, with 12 bases spanning the gap. CDR3 length: 16 residues.

The gene calls are TRBV11-2 and TRBJ2-5; TRBD2 matches 13 bases. The trim removed 4 bases at V and 4 bases at J, leaving 6 bases unmatched. The length of the CDR3 is 16 residues. CDR1 is SGHAT and CDR2 is FQNNGV in the germline V gene. CDR3 in amino acids: CASSSTSGGARETQYF. The CDR3 DNA reads as TGTGCCAGCAGCTCCACTAGCGGGGGGGCCAGAGAGACCCAGTACTTC.

The chain combines TRBV6-1 with TRBJ2-7; D call uncertain. The CDR3 totals 14 residues. The germline gives CDR1 MNHNS, CDR2 SASEGT. Trimming took 1 base from V and 4 from J, leaving 11 bases between them. CDR3: CASSEVRVAYEQYF. The CDR3 DNA reads TGTGCCAGCAGTGAAGTGCGAGTGGCGTACGAGCAGTACTTC.

This clone was counted a few times. The chain combines TRBV5-1 with TRBJ1-1; no definite D call. Looked up from germline, CDR1 is SGHRS and CDR2 is YFSETQ. Trimming stripped 0 bases from V and 4 bases from J, with 10 bases between. CDR3 length: 14 residues. The CDR3 here is CASSLDSLSTEAFF. DNA of the CDR3: TGCGCCAGCAGCTTGGACAGCTTGAGCACTGAAGCTTTCTTT.

This clone was observed a single time. This sequence joins TRBV25-1 and TRBJ1-6, with 7 nucleotides matching TRBD1. This CDR3 is 14 amino acids long. Per the germline V gene, CDR1 is MGHDK and CDR2 is SYGVNS. J was trimmed by 7 bases and V by 6 bases; bases with no gene match: 6. CDR3 sequence: CASREGASNSPLHF. The CDR3 region has the DNA TGTGCCAGCAGGGAGGGGGCCAGCAATTCACCCCTCCACTTT.

This chain links TRBV7-2 with TRBJ2-3; the D gene could be TRBD1 or TRBD2 (6 bases each). Germline values: CDR1 SGHTA, CDR2 FQGNSA. V dropped 7 bases and J dropped 2 bases, with 13 bases sitting between them. The CDR3 extends over 14 amino acids. The CDR3 loop reads CASTRWGATDTQYF. The DNA of the CDR3 is TGTGCCAGCACCCGTTGGGGGGCCACAGATACGCAGTATTTT.

V is TRBV5-5 and J is TRBJ1-1, with D hard to call. The CDR3 has 13 residues. Germline V lookup: CDR1 SGHKS, CDR2 YYEKEE (reference sequence). The V and J ends lost 2 bases and 2 bases respectively, with 7 bases between them. The CDR3 DNA sequence: TGTGCCAGCAGCTTTACAGATAACACTGAAGCTTTCTTT. Amino acids: CASSFTDNTEAFF.

V and J are TRBV19 and TRBJ1-5; possibly TRBD1 for D (5 bases). Between the trimmed V and J ends, which lost 7 bases and 2 bases, there was a span of 21 bases. Germline V lookup: CDR1 LNHDA, CDR2 SQIVND (reference sequence). This CDR3 spans 17 amino acids. Written as DNA, the CDR3 is TGTGCCAGTAAAGAGGGGTTTTATAGTTCTGGCAATCAGCCCCAGCATTTT. Protein product: CASKEGFYSSGNQPQHF.

The chain is built from TRBV5-6 and TRBJ2-7; no clear D. This CDR3 has 12 residues. Germline V gene lookup returns CDR1 SGHDT and CDR2 YYEEEE. V was pared by 1 base and J by 2 bases, with 4 bases between. The CDR3 here is CASSLNTYEQYF. The CDR3 nucleotides read TGTGCCAGCAGCTTGAATACCTACGAGCAGTACTTC.

This clone was seen more than once but under ten times. The genes are TRBV7-2 and TRBJ2-7; no clear D. The ends were cut back, 5 bases at V and 3 bases at J, with 17 bases in the middle. Looked up from germline, CDR1 is SGHTA and CDR2 is FQGNSA. This CDR3 is built from 15 residues. CDR3 DNA: TGTGCCAGCAGCCCTGCCCGACGGTTACTCTACGAGCAGTACTTC. It encodes CASSPARRLLYEQYF.

The V and J genes are TRBV11-2 and TRBJ2-1; D gene unclear. The CDR3 consists of 18 residues. CDR1 and CDR2 from the germline V gene are SGHAT and FQNNGV. V lost 6 bases and J 4 bases, leaving 25 bases between the germline ends. The CDR3 DNA is TGTGCCAGCAGACCCATTAACCAGGACGGGTGGGTTTACAATGAGCAGTTCTTC. Encoded protein: CASRPINQDGWVYNEQFF.

The V gene is TRBV11-3, the J gene TRBJ2-7; maybe TRBD2 (6 bases). V lost 5 bases and J lost 0, with 14 bases in between. CDR1 is SGHNT, CDR2 YENEEA, per germline. The CDR3 is made up of 15 amino acids. The CDR3: CASSGRTKSSYEQYF. The CDR3 coding sequence is TGTGCCAGCAGCGGGAGGACAAAGAGCTCCTACGAGCAGTACTTC.

This clone appeared a few times. The chain combines TRBV6-4 with TRBJ2-6, with a tentative D call TRBD1 (6 bases). V lost 2 bases to trimming and J lost 0 bases, with 11 bases between them. This CDR3 is built from 17 residues. CDR1 MRHNA and CDR2 SNTAGT come from the germline V gene. CDR3 residues: CASSDRGTSSGANVLTF. The CDR3 coding sequence is TGTGCCAGCAGTGACAGGGGGACCTCCTCTGGGGCCAACGTCCTGACTTTC.

The chain uses TRBV19 and TRBJ2-1, with 7 bases identical to TRBD2. The CDR3 totals 16 residues. Germline assignment: CDR1 LNHDA and CDR2 SQIVND (reference sequence). V was pared by 3 bases and J by 0 bases, with 5 bases of the junction left unmatched. The CDR3 DNA sequence: TGTGCCAGTAGTATCCTGGGGGGGAGCTCCTACAATGAGCAGTTCTTC. Amino acid sequence: CASSILGGSSYNEQFF.

CDR3 residues: CASSRISGTSYEQYF. The CDR3 region has the DNA TGTGCCAGCAGCCGGATTAGCGGTACCTCCTACGAGCAGTACTTC. The chain couples TRBV6-5 to TRBJ2-7; tentatively, D is TRBD2 (6 bases). Trimming took 6 bases from V and 0 from J, leaving 15 bases between them. Germline CDR1 is MNHEY and CDR2 is SVGAGI. The CDR3 runs to 15 residues.

The CDR3 protein is CASSEFAQPQHF. As DNA, the CDR3 is TGTGCCAGCAGTGAATTTGCCCAGCCCCAGCATTTT. The V call is TRBV6-1, the J call TRBJ1-5; D is unclear. Trimming shortened V by 2 bases and J by 7 bases, and 6 bases separated the two germline ends. The CDR3 consists of 12 residues. CDR1 is MNHNS, CDR2 SASEGT, per germline.

This clone was picked up a small number of times. The rearrangement uses TRBV19 and TRBJ1-5; possibly TRBD1 for D (5 bases). Germline V gene data show CDR1 as LNHDA and CDR2 as SQIVND (reference sequence). Trimming cost V 1 base and J 2 bases, with 9 bases left between them. The CDR3 has 15 amino acids. Here the CDR3 DNA reads TGTGCCAGTAGTATAGTGATGGGGGGCAATCAGCCCCAGCATTTT. Translating gives CASSIVMGGNQPQHF.